The entry that follows covers one TCR beta chain sequence. The antigen is unknown. This sample is drawn from a study of T cell responses to AZD1222 COVID-19 vaccine. General study findings and limits: Spike-spanning, vaccine-associated CD4 TCRs were dominant at 160-218 and 743-854.

CDR3 size: 13 residues. With 6 bases removed from V and 4 bases from J, the gap between germline ends came to 12 bases. Germline CDR1 and CDR2: KGHSH and LQKENI. Profiled with immunoSEQ multiplex PCR; TCRdb holds only in-frame clones, not every one. The sample yields some 140,000 clones, about 92% seen once. The specimen was peripheral blood, collected on day 0 of AZD1222 vaccination. The clonotype originates from an adult in good health. The chain employs TRBV18 and TRBJ1-1; D call uncertain. In DNA, the CDR3 is TGTGCCAGCTCTCCCGGAATGGGCACTGAAGCTTTCTTT. It encodes CASSPGMGTEAFF.